In this sample, the clone carrying this TCR beta chain turned up a few times. This sample is drawn from a study of blood T cell repertoires in COVID-19. Study at large: Researchers got acute and convalescent COVID-19 samples from the United States, Italy and Spain. Sources were T cells, B-cell-depleted T cells, or PBMCs; the material itself was cDNA or gDNA.

Germline V gene sequence: CDR1 PRHDT, CDR2 FYEKMQ (reference sequence). This CDR3 has 16 residues. Trimming removed 5 bases at V and 5 bases at J, with 18 bases between. Followed longitudinally, the Seattle patients had been enrolled during active infection. TCRdb's table, derived via immunoSEQ multiplex PCR, lists solely in-frame clones and lacks some. The table lists approximately 69,000 clones, less than 85% of them singletons, with about an eighth in the top ten. The sample consisted of peripheral blood. The receptor comes from a man in his fifties or sixties with COVID-19, enrolled during active disease. The genes are TRBV13 and TRBJ2-2; D perhaps matches TRBD1 (6 bases). CDR3 DNA: TGTGCCAGCAGCCTCCCCTCCAGGGGCAGGACCGGGGAGCTGTTTTTT. As protein: CASSLPSRGRTGELFF.